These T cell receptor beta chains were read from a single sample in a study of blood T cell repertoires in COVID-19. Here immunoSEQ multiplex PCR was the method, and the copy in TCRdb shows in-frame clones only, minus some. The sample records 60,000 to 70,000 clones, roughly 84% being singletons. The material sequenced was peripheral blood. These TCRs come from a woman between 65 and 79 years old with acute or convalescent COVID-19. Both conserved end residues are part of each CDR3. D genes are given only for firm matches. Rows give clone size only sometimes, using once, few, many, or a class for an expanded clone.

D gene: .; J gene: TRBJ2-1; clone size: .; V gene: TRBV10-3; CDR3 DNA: TGTGCCATCAGTGGTTCCCCGCAGGGGCTGGACAATGAGCAGTTCTTC; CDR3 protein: CAISGSPQGLDNEQFF
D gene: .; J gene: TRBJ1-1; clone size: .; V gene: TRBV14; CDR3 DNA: TGTGCCAGCAGCCGTGGGCTGGCTGAAGCTTTCTTT; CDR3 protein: CASSRGLAEAFF
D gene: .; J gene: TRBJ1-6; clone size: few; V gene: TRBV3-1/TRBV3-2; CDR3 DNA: TGTGCCAGCAGCCGCGGACAGCAGAATTCACCCCTCCACTTT; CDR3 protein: CASSRGQQNSPLHF
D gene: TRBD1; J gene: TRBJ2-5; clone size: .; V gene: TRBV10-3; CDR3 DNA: TGTGCCATCTCTGAGGGACAGCAAGAGACCCAGTACTTC; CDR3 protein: CAISEGQQETQYF
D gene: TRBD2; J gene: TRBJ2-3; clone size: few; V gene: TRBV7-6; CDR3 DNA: TGTGCCAGCAGCGTAAGCGGGGGTGACACAGATACGCAGTATTTT; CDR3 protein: CASSVSGGDTDTQYF
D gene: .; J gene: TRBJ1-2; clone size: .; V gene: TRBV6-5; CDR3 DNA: TGTGCCAGCATCGAGGGAGATAACTATGGCTACACCTTC; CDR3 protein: CASIEGDNYGYTF
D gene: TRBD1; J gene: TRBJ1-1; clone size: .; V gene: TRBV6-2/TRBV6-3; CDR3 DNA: TGTGCCAGCAGTTCACAGGGGATGAACACTGAAGCTTTCTTT; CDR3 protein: CASSSQGMNTEAFF
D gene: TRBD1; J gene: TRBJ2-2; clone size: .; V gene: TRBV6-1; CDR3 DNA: TGTGCCAGCAGTGAATCGGGACAGGGCGGCGGGGAGCTGTTTTTT; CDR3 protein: CASSESGQGGGELFF
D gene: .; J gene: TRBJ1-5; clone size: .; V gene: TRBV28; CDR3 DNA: TGTGCCACCACGCCCGGGTGGGGCAATCAGCCCCAGCATTTT; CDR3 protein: CATTPGWGNQPQHF
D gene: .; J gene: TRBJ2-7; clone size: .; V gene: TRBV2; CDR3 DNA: TGTGCCAGCACTCTAGTTCTGGACAATTCCTACGAGCAGTACTTC; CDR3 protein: CASTLVLDNSYEQYF
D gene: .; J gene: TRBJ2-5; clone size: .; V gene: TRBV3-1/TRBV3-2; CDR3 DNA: TGTGCCAGCAGCCCAACCACGCGACTCCGCTTGCCAGGGCACCAAGAGACCCAGTACTTC; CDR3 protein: CASSPTTRLRLPGHQETQYF
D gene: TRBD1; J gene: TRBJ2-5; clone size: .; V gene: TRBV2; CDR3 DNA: TGTGCCAGCGAACCAGAAAGGGACAGTTACCAAGAGACCCAGTACTTC; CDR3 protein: CASEPERDSYQETQYF
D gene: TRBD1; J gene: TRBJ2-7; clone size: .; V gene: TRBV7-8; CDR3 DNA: TGTGCCAGCAGCTTTAGACAGGGCCCGCCCGAGCAGTACTTC; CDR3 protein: CASSFRQGPPEQYF
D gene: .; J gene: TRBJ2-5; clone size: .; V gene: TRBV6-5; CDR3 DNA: TGTGCCAGCAGTCCCGGGTCACAAGAGACCCAGTACTTC; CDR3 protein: CASSPGSQETQYF
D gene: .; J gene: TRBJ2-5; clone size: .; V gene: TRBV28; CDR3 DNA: TGTGCCAGCAGTTTCCCTGAGCAAGAGACCCAGTACTTC; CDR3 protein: CASSFPEQETQYF
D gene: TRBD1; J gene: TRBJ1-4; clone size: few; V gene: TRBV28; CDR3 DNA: TGTGCCAGCAGGAGGGGGGGGACAGGAAATGAAAAACTGTTTTTT; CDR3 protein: CASRRGGTGNEKLFF
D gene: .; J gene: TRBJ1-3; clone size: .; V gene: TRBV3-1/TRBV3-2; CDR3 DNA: TGTGCCAGCAGCCCGTCGTGGGGGGGAGGAAACACCATATATTTT; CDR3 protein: CASSPSWGGGNTIYF
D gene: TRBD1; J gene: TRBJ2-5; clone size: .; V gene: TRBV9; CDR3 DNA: TGTGCCAGCAGCGTAAGTGGGACAGGGTGGTACCAAGAGACCCAGTACTTC; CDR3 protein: CASSVSGTGWYQETQYF